The clone carrying this T cell receptor beta chain has just a few counts. What it binds is unknown. The germline CDR1 and CDR2 sequences are SGHVS and FQNEAQ. The ends were cut back, 6 bases at V and 1 base at J, with 21 bases in the middle. This CDR3 is built from 17 residues. The sample is drawn from a study of Graves' ophthalmopathy and Graves' hyperthyroidism. Uncontrolled infections, pregnancy, lactation or other autoimmune diseases led to patient exclusion. Amplification of the TCR beta CDR3 regions used RNA transcripts (as template). HTBI primers were used in a first-round RT-PCR, which preceded a second-round multiplex PCR. One entry per CDR3 protein results from TCRdb running MiXCR on the multiplex PCR reads. Of approximately 700,000 distinct CDR3 sequences in the sample, 40% were seen once. Overall study results and limits: Stable hyperthyroidism and ophthalmopathy were told apart by a 13-signature model, which achieved about 88% sensitivity and almost 82% specificity. Blood also contained most of the expanded thyroid clonotypes above 0.001 frequency.

The source material was peripheral blood. The sequence was obtained from an adult man with Graves' ophthalmopathy. The chain couples TRBV7-8 to TRBJ1-1; TRBD1 might be the D (6 bases). The CDR3 nucleotides are TGTGCCAGCAGTGTTTCGGGGGCGTTAGGTTCGAACACTGAAGCTTTCTTT. It specifies CASSVSGALGSNTEAFF.